The 9 T cell receptor beta chains given below trace back to one sample, sequenced in a study of blood T cell repertoires in COVID-19. Here immunoSEQ multiplex PCR was the method, and the copy in TCRdb shows in-frame clones only, minus some. The sample has 250,000 to 300,000 clones, 84% seen once. Sequenced material: PBMCs or T cells enriched from blood (not recorded which). All receptors come from a man aged 50 or older who had recovered from COVID-19.

The rearrangement uses TRBV7-3 and TRBJ2-5, with 8 bases matching TRBD2. From germline, CDR1 is SGHTA and CDR2 FQGTGA. CDR3 length: 14 amino acids. Trimming took 4 bases from V and 5 from J; bases not matched to a gene: 6. CDR3 protein: CASSSGLAGETQYF. The CDR3, as DNA: TGTGCCAGCAGCTCTGGACTAGCTGGGGAGACCCAGTACTTC. Full variable domain (remainder filled in from reference TRBV7-3 and TRBJ2-5): GAGVSQTPSNKVTEKGKYVELRCDPISGHTALYWYRQSLGQGPEFLIYFQGTGAADDSGLPNDRFFAVRPEGSVSTLKIQRTERGDSAVYLCASSSGLAGETQYFGPGTRLLVL.

The J gene is TRBJ1-6, the V gene TRBV11-2; a weak D match, TRBD1 (5 bases). Trimming cost V 3 bases and J 3 bases, with 9 bases left between them. Germline assignment: CDR1 SGHAT and CDR2 FQNNGV. There are 15 residues in the CDR3. This CDR3 is CASSLTAIYNSPLHF. The CDR3 nucleotides are TGTGCCAGCAGCTTGACAGCTATCTATAATTCACCCCTCCACTTT.

This clone was seen ten or more times. J is TRBJ2-3 and V is TRBV7-9, with 8 bases fitting TRBD2. The V and J ends lost 0 bases and 0 bases, in that order; junction bases with no gene match: 8. The CDR3 spans 18 residues. Germline loops: CDR1 SEHNR, CDR2 FQNEAQ (reference sequence). The CDR3 coding sequence is TGTGCCAGCAGCTTAGCGGTGGCTAGCGGGTTTAGCACAGATACGCAGTATTTT. Protein: CASSLAVASGFSTDTQYF.

The chain has TRBV7-9 and TRBJ2-7; 12 nucleotides agree with TRBD1. The CDR3 length is 17 residues. In germline, CDR1 is SEHNR, CDR2 FQNEAQ (reference sequence). V was clipped by 1 base and J by 4 bases; unmatched bases: 8. The CDR3 here is CASSLEGTGGGGYEQYF. CDR3 DNA sequence: TGTGCCAGCAGCTTAGAGGGGACAGGGGGCGGTGGGTACGAGCAGTACTTC.

This clone was observed once. V usage is TRBV10-3 and J usage is TRBJ1-1; the D gene is possibly TRBD1 (5 bases). There are 14 residues in the CDR3. Between the trimmed V and J ends, which lost 7 bases and 3 bases, there was a span of 15 bases. The germline V gene encodes CDR1 ENHRY and CDR2 SYGVKD. CDR3 amino acids: CAIKRQSKDTEAFF. The CDR3 nucleotides are TGTGCCATCAAGAGACAGTCTAAAGACACTGAAGCTTTCTTT.

This clone appeared a few times. The chain combines TRBV30 with TRBJ2-1, with D maybe TRBD2 (5 bases). CDR1 and CDR2 (germline): GTSNPN, SVGIG (reference sequence). There are 13 residues in the CDR3. The V end was cut by 0 bases, the J end by 10 bases, with 13 bases between. In DNA form, the CDR3 reads TGTGCCTGGAGTGTACTAGGCCTCGGGGAGCAGTTCTTC. This encodes CAWSVLGLGEQFF.

This clone was seen a few times. The rearrangement links TRBV10-1 to TRBJ2-1; 8 bases agree with TRBD2. The junction had 5 bases not matched to a gene; V was cut back by 3 bases and J by 4 bases. CDR1 is WNHNN and CDR2 is SYGVQD in the germline V gene (reference sequence). The CDR3 extends over 15 amino acids. Here the CDR3 reads CASSDRASGYNEQFF. CDR3 sequence (DNA): TGCGCCAGCAGTGACCGGGCTAGCGGGTACAATGAGCAGTTCTTC.

The chain uses TRBV19 and TRBJ2-5; the match to TRBD1 covers 9 bases. CDR1 is LNHDA and CDR2 is SQIVND in the germline V gene (reference sequence). With 4 bases clipped from V and 6 bases from J, the junction kept 0 bases outside the gene matches. This CDR3 contains 12 residues. The CDR3 DNA follows: TGTGCCAGTAGTAACAGGGGGCAGACCCAGTACTTC. This gives the protein CASSNRGQTQYF. Based on the CDR3 plus reference TRBV19 and TRBJ2-5, the full variable domain is DGGITQSPKYLFRKEGQNVTLSCEQNLNHDAMYWYRQDPGQGLRLIYYSQIVNDFQKGDIAEGYSVSREKKESFPLTVTSAQKNPTAFYLCASSNRGQTQYFGPGTRLLVL.

This chain links TRBV30 with TRBJ2-1; D gene uncertain. V lost 5 bases, J lost 3 bases, and 11 bases lay in between. The CDR3 runs 13 residues. In germline, CDR1 is GTSNPN, CDR2 SVGIG (reference sequence). CDR3 DNA sequence: TGTGCCTGGGTGAAGCGACGCTACAATGAGCAGTTCTTC. Encoded protein: CAWVKRRYNEQFF.